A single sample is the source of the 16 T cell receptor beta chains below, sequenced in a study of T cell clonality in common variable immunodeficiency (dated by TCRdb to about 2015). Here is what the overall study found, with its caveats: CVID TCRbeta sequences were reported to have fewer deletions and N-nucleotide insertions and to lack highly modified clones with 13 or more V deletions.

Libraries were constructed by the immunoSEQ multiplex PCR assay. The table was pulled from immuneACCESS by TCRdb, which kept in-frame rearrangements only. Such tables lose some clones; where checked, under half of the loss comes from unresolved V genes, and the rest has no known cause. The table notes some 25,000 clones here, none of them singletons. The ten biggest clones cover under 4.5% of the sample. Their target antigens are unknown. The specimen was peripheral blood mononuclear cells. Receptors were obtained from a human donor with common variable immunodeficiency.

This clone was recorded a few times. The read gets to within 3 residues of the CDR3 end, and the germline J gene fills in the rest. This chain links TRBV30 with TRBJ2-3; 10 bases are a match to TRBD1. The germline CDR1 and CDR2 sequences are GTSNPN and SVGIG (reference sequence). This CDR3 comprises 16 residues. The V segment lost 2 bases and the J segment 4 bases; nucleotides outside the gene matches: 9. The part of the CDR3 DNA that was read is TGTGCCTGGAGTTTTCCGGGACAGGGGAGGGCAGATACG. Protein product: CAWSFPGQGRADT. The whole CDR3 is CAWSFPGQGRADTQYF.

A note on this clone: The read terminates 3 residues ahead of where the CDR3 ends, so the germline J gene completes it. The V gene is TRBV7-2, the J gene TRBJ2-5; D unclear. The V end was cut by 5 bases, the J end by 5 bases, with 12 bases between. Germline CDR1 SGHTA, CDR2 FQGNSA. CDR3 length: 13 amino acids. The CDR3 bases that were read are TGTGCCAGCAGCCTCCAGCGACCCGAGACC. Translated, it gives CASSLQRPET. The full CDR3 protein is CASSLQRPETQYF.

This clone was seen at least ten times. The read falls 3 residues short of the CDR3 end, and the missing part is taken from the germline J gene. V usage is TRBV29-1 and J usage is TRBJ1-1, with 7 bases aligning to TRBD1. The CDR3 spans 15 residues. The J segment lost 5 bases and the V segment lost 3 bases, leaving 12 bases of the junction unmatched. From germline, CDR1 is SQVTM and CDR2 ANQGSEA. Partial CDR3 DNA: TGCAGCGTTGATAAGGTAGGGGGCGGCGGTACTGAA. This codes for CSVDKVGGGGTE. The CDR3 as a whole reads CSVDKVGGGGTEAFF.

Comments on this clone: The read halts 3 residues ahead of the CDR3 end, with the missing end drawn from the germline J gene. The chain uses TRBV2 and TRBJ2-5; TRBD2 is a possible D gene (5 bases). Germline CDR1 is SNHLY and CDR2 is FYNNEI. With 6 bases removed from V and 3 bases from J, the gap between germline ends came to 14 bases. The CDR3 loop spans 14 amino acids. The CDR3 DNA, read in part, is TGTGCCAGCAGGACCTCCCCAGCGGAAGAGACC. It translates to CASRTSPAEET. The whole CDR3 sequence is CASRTSPAEETQYF.

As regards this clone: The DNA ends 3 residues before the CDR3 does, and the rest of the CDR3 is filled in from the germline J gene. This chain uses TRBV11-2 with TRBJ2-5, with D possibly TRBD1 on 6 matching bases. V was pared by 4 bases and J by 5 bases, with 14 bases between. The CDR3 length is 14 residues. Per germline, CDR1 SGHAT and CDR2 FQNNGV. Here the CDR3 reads CASSSRTVRETQYF. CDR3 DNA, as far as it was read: TGTGCCAGCAGCTCCAGGACAGTAAGGGAGACC.

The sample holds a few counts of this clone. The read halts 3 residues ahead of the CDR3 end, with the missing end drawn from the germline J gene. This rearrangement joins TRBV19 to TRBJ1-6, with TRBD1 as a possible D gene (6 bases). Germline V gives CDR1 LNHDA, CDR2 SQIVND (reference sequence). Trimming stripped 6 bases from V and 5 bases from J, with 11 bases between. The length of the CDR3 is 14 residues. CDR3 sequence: CASRKGQNNSPLHF. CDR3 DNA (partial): TGTGCCAGTAGAAAGGGACAAAATAATTCACCC.

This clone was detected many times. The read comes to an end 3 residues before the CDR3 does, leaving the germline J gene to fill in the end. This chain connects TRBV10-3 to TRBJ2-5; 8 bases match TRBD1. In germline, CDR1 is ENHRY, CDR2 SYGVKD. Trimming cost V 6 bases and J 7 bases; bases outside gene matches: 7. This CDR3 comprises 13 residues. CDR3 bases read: TGTGCCATCAGGGGGGGACAGGCCTCGACC. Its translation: CAIRGGQAST. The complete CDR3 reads CAIRGGQASTQYF.

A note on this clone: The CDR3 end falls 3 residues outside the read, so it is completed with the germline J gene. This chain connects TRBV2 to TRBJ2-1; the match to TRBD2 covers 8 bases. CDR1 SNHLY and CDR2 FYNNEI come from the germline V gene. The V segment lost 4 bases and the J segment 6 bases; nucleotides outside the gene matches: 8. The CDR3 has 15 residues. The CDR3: CASSAGGVGTNEQFF. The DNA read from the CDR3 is TGTGCCAGCAGTGCGGGAGGGGTTGGAACCAATGAG.

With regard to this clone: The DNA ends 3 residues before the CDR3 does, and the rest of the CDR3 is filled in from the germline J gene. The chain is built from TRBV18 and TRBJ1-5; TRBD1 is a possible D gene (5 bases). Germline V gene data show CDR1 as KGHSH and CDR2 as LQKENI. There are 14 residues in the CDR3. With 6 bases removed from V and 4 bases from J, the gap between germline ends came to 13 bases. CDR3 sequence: CASSPGGGNQPQHF. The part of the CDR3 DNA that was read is TGTGCCAGCTCCCCCGGGGGGGGGAATCAGCCC.

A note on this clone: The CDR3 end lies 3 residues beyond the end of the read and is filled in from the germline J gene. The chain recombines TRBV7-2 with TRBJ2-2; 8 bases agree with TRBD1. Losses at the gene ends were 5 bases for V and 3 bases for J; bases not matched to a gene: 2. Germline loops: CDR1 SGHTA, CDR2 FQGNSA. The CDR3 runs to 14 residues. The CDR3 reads CASSMTGDTGELFF. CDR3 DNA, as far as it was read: TGTGCCAGCAGCATGACAGGGGACACCGGGGAG.

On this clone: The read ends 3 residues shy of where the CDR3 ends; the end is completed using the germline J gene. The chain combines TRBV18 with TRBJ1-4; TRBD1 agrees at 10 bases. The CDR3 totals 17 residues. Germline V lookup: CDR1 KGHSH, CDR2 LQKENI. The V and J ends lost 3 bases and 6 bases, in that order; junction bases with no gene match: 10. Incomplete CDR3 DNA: TGTGCCAGCTCACCCCTCCGGGACAGGGGAGCCCATGAAAAA. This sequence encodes CASSPLRDRGAHEK. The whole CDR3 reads CASSPLRDRGAHEKLFF.

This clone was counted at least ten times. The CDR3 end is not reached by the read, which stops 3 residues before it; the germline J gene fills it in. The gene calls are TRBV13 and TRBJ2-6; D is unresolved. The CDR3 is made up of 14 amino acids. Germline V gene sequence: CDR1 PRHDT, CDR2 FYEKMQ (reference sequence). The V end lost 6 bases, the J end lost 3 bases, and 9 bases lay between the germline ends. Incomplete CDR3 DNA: TGTGCCAGCAGATACATACGTGGGGCCAACGTC. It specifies CASRYIRGANV. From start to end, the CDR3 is CASRYIRGANVLTF.

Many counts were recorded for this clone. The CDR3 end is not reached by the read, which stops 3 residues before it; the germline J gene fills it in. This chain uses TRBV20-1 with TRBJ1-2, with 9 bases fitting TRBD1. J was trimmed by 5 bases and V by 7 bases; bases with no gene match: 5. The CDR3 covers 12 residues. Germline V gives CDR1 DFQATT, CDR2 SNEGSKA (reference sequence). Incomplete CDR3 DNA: TGCAGTGGCACAGGGGGCGAATATGGC. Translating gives CSGTGGEYG. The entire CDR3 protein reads CSGTGGEYGYTF.

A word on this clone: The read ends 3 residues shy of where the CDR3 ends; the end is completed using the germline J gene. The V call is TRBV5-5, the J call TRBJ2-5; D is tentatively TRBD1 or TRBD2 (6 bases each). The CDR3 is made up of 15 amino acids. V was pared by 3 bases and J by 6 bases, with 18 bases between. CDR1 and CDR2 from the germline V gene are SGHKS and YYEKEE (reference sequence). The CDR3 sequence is CASSSEGDTLKTQYF. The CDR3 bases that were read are TGTGCCAGCAGCTCGGAGGGGGACACCCTAAAGACC.

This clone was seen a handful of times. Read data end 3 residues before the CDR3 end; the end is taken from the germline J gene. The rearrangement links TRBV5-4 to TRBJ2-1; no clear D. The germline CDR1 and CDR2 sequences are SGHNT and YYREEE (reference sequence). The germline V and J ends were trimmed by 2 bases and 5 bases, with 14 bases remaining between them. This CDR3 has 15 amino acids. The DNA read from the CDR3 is TGTGCCAGCAGCTTTAGGATAACAGACAACAATGAG. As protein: CASSFRITDNNE. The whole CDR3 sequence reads CASSFRITDNNEQFF.

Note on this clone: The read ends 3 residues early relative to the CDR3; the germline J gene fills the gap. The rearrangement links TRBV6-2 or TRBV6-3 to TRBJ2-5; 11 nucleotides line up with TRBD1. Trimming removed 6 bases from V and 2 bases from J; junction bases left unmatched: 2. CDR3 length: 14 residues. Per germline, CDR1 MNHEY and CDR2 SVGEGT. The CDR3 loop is CASRGQGGQETQYF. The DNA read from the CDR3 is TGTGCCAGCAGGGGACAGGGGGGTCAAGAGACC.